This TCR beta chain was documented in a study of blood T cell repertoires in COVID-19. Study information: The United States, Italy and Spain supplied acute and convalescent COVID-19 samples.

The trim removed 7 bases at V and 8 bases at J, leaving 8 bases unmatched. CDR3 size: 13 residues. The germline CDR1 and CDR2 sequences are MGHRA and YSYEKL. Some clones are missing from TCRdb's copy, which holds only in-frame ones; the method was immunoSEQ multiplex PCR. The sample records approximately 380,000 clones, 88% being singletons. This clone showed up just a few times. The sample consisted of PBMCs or T cells enriched from blood (not recorded which). This receptor was taken from a woman between 18 and 29 years old who had recovered from COVID-19. The chain links TRBV4-1 to TRBJ1-2, with 9 positions matching TRBD1. This CDR3 reads CASTRTGTGGYTF. CDR3 DNA: TGCGCCAGCACCCGGACAGGGACAGGGGGCTACACCTTC.